Sequencing of this T cell receptor (beta chain) was carried out in a study of blood T cell repertoires in COVID-19 (TCRdb year 2020). With respect to the entire study: Samples from collaborators originated in the United States, Italy and Spain and spanned both the acute and convalescent phases of COVID-19. The prospective study material was composed of cDNA or gDNA derived from T cells, B-cell-depleted T cells, or PBMCs. Subjects who had been exposed to COVID-19, were actively infected with it, or had recovered from it provided the deeply sampled blood TCRbeta repertoires that made up the dataset. A freely available public database, intended as a resource for researchers studying the immune response to SARS-CoV-2, is where the repertoires were released. Samples were obtained from the ongoing ImmuneRACE study (first 160 participants) and from 1,200 or so subjects provided by 6 global collaborators. Nearly every sample came with metadata listing a de-identified subject ID, COVID-19 status, age in years and sex. Where available, HLA class I and class II types were taken from metadata supplied by the sample provider and were not determined by assay-based typing.

About this clone: The target of this receptor is not known. One end of the junction is discordant with germline, which a read error may explain.

Participants in the prospective study were enrolled through a virtual design, were aged roughly 18 to 100 years, and lived in 20 to 30 United States geographic areas. To assign participants to cohorts, the prospective study relied on clinical history that participants themselves reported in a screening survey and a study questionnaire. In the prospective study, mobile phlebotomists collected whole blood, serum and a nasopharyngeal or oropharyngeal swab from each participant. Additional blood draws and questionnaires over an approximately two-month period could optionally be provided by prospective study participants. Blood samples from the prospective study were shipped frozen or at room temperature prior to DNA extraction. Reading the germline V gene (reference sequence) gives CDR1 SSHAT and CDR2 FNYEAQ. Measured from the cysteine to the phenylalanine, the CDR3 is 22 residues long. Left in the record is the CDR3 DNA by itself, 66 bases read in frame from the first base.

The immunoSEQ Assay, a bias-controlled multiplex PCR, was used to amplify TCRbeta CDR3 regions from genomic DNA. The study's processing was this. Within the assay, amplification of reference gene primers was used to estimate how many nucleated cells each sample contained. Sequence reads were collapsed and filtered to measure the absolute abundance of every unique TCRbeta CDR3 rearrangement. Productive Simpson clonality was computed per sample as the square root of Simpson's diversity index over productive rearrangements. The immuneACCESS repertoire file appears here via TCRdb, limited to in-frame rearrangements. These files lack a portion of the clones; in checked studies, under half of the deficit traces to unresolved V genes, and the cause of the others is not known. Clone size and the V and J calls come from that table; the DNA yielded D and trimming. The sample table holds 470,000 or so clones, of which roughly nine tenths were seen once. In total, the top ten clones hold roughly 1.9% of the sample.

Paper-wide results and their limitations: How much clinical and demographic metadata was included differed by source and by participant, and the metadata was provided uncurated.

The specimen was PBMCs or T cells enriched from blood (not recorded which). The sequence was obtained from a woman aged 18-30 years with acute COVID-19. This chain is built from TRBV7-7 and TRBJ2-3; 9 central bases correspond to TRBD1. The CDR3 corresponds to CASSLALFRQGVKTYSTDTQYF. The DNA sequence is given as TGTGCTAGCAGCTTAGCGCTGTTCAGACAGGGGGTTAAGACGTATAGCACAGATACGCAGTATTTT.